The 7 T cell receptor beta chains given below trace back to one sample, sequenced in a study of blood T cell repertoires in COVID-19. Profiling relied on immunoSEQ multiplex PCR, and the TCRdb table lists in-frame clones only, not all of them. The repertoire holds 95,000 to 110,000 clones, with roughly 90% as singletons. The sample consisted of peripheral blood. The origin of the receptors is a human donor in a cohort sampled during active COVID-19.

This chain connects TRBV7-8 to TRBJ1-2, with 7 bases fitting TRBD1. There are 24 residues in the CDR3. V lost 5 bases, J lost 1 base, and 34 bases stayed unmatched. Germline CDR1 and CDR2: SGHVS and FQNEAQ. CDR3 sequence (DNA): TGTGCCAGCAGCCTCAATTCCGAACAGGTCAGGGGGTTTTCGACTACGCGTAGTAACTATGGCTACACCTTC. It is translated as CASSLNSEQVRGFSTTRSNYGYTF.

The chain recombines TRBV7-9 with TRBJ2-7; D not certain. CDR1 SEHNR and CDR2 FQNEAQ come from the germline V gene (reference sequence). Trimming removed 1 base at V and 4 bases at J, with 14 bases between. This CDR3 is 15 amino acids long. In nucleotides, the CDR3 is TGTGCCAGCAGCTTAGGTGGGCAGTTTGTTTACGAGCAGTACTTC. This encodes CASSLGGQFVYEQYF.

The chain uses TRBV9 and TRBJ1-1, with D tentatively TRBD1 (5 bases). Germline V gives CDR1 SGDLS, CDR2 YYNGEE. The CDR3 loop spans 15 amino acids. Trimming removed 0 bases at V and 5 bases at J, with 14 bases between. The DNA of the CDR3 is TGTGCCAGCAGCGTAGAAGGCACCCGGGGGACTGAAGCTTTCTTT. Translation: CASSVEGTRGTEAFF.

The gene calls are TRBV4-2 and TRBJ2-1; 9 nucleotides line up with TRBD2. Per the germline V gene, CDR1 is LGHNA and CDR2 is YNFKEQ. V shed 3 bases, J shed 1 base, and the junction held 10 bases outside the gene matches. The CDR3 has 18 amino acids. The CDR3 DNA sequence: TGTGCCAGCAGCCAGGCCGGGACTAGCTTAAAATCCTACAATGAGCAGTTCTTC. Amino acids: CASSQAGTSLKSYNEQFF.

The CDR3 region is CASRGDTLDIEQYF. CDR3 nucleotide sequence: TGTGCCAGCAGAGGGGACACCCTCGATATCGAGCAGTACTTC. The rearrangement links TRBV7-9 to TRBJ2-7, with TRBD1 as a possible D gene (6 bases). Germline V gene data show CDR1 as SEHNR and CDR2 as FQNEAQ (reference sequence). The CDR3 is 14 amino acids. V gave up 6 bases and J gave up 6 bases, with 18 bases separating them. The variable domain in full, with the rest retrieved from reference TRBV7-9 and TRBJ2-7, is DTGVSQNPRHKITKRGQNVTFRCDPISEHNRLYWYRQTLGQGPEFLTYFQNEAQLEKSRLLSDRFSAERPKGSFSTLEIQRTEQGDSAMYLCASRGDTLDIEQYFGPGTRLTVT.

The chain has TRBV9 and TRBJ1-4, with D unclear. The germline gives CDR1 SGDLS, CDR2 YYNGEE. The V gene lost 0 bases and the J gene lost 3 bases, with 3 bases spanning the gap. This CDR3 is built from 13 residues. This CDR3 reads CASSVGANEKLFF. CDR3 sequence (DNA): TGTGCCAGCAGCGTAGGCGCTAATGAAAAACTGTTTTTT.

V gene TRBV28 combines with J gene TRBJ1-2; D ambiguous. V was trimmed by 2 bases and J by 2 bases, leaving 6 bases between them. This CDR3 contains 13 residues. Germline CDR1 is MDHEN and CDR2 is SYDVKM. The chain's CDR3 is CASSLAENYGYTF. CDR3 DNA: TGTGCCAGCAGTTTAGCTGAGAACTATGGCTACACCTTC.